The source of this T cell receptor beta chain is a study of beta chain features in type 1 diabetes (dated by TCRdb to the late 2010s). Background on the whole study: Mean age, gender distribution, total cell number and subset yield did not differ between patients and healthy donors. A total of roughly 100 million sorted cells were examined across all samples, and the number of cells per subset was strongly correlated with RNA yield. The study compared TCRB repertoires of sorted circulating CD4+ T cell subsets between recently diagnosed type 1 diabetes patients and matched healthy donors. Regulatory and stem cell-like memory subsets were isolated from only 8 patients and 8 healthy donors, whereas naive and central memory subsets came from all 30 or so donors.

Here V drops 0 bases and J drops 0 bases, and the junction holds 4 bases not matched to any gene. The germline V gene yields SGHRS for CDR1 and YFSETQ for CDR2. Spanning cysteine to phenylalanine, the CDR3 consists of 16 amino acids. Only CDR3 DNA is held: 48 bases, read in frame from base 1. The entire amount of isolated RNA was reverse transcribed using the High Capacity cDNA Reverse Transcription Kit, so the sequenced TCRB transcripts were expressed ones. Deep immunoSEQ sequencing was applied to naive, central memory and regulatory T cell samples, giving an average of approximately 4 million total reads per sample. After sorted cells were lysed in RLT buffer, RNA was extracted with DNase-treated RNeasy Micro or Mini kits, with the choice depending on cell number. Each cell subset was processed separately to prevent cross-contamination, with patient and healthy donor samples processed together. The immunoSEQ multiplex PCR was used to amplify TCRB sequences from cDNA, yielding 87-bp fragments that span the CDR3 region. Sequencing of the amplicons was done on the Illumina HiSeq platform. From the authors' description of their analysis: PCR bias was corrected computationally using synthetic template baselines, and reads within Hamming distance 2 were collapsed, with unmergeable singletons discarded. By aligning reads against IMGT, V, D and J genes, CDR3 length, and insertions or deletions at six rearrangement sites were assigned. Within each subset, clonotype counts were normalized to the number of sorted cells before true diversity and Gini coefficients were calculated with the tcR R package. The overlap coefficient, calculated on TCRB nucleotide sequences, was used to measure repertoire sharing. The table was pulled from immuneACCESS by TCRdb, which kept in-frame rearrangements only. Such tables lose some clones; where checked, under half of the loss comes from unresolved V genes, and the rest has no known cause. That table supplies the V and J calls and clone size; D and trimming were determined from the DNA. The sample has some 250,000 clones on record, about 30% of them singletons. 4% of the sample comes from the top ten.

Points on this clone: Its antigen is unknown. Per-base quality was not reported, and no clone a single base away is much larger than it.

General study outcomes and caveats: PCR might favor shorter templates, but patient and control samples were amplified and corrected together, so any skew would affect both groups equally. Sequencing cDNA rather than genomic DNA could over-represent highly expressing activated cells, although activation and CD3 levels did not differ between groups. In all four CD4+ subsets, TCRB CDR3 length was moderately but significantly shorter in type 1 diabetes patients. Because small numbers of individuals were included in the HLA sub-analyses, any influence of HLA type on TCRB rearrangement was left unresolved. Naive, central memory and regulatory TCRB repertoires appeared to be more alike among patients than among healthy donors. At VDJ recombination sites, type 1 diabetes patients had fewer insertions and more deleted nucleotides, which implies abnormalities in thymic rearrangement.

From each donor, a single peripheral blood sample of around 120 mL on average was drawn into heparinised tubes. A BD FACSAria II and a panel including CD45RO, CCR7, CD25, CD127, CD95 and CD27 were used to sort naive, central memory, regulatory and stem cell-like memory CD4+ T cells. All sorted populations exceeded 95% purity. PBMCs were isolated immediately by Lymphoprep density gradient centrifugation and stained directly without culture. So that batch effects would be minimized, each experiment stained and sorted samples in pairs, pairing one healthy donor with one patient. Input material: central memory CD4+ T cells from blood. The sequence is built from TRBV5-1 and TRBJ2-3; 7 bases in the junction line up with TRBD2. The TCR was taken from a man aged 30 to 39 in good health. The DNA is TGCGCCAGCAGCTTGGTCTGGCGGGAGAGCACAGATACGCAGTATTTT. The resulting protein is CASSLVWRESTDTQYF. Here the CDR3 is joined to the reference TRBV5-1 and TRBJ2-3 genes, and the full variable domain is: KAGVTQTPRYLIKTRGQQVTLSCSPISGHRSVSWYQQTPGQGLQFLFEYFSETQRNKGNFPGRFSGRQFSNSRSEMNVSTLELGDSALYLCASSLVWRESTDTQYFGPGTRLTVL.